Reported below is one T cell receptor beta chain. Its target is not known. It was CD45RO-negative cells, positively selected for CCR7, that made up naive CD8 cells, with terminally differentiated effector memory CD45RA+ cells excluded. Donation came from healthy HIV-negative adults that had no recent acute infections or vaccinations. Deep-level settings were used for running the assay. The protocol was immunoSEQ multiplex PCR, while the TCRdb copy is restricted to in-frame clones and leaves out a portion. The profile shows some 2.1 million clones, roughly 93% of them singletons. The data were taken from a study of shared clonotypes between healthy human individuals. Findings of the study overall: An expected dependence of interdonor clonotype sharing on sequencing depth was noted. Relative to memory subsets, naive subsets generally showed larger estimated richness.

The germline CDR1 and CDR2 sequences are MDHEN and SYDVKM. V was clipped by 6 bases and J by 2 bases, with 13 bases between them. This CDR3 is 15 amino acids long. The TCR sequence derives from a man aged 18 to 35 in good health. Some clones in this sample may be carry-over from other donors' samples. The V gene is TRBV28, the J gene TRBJ1-4; D not resolved. The specimen was naive CD8+ T cells from PBMCs. The CDR3 spells CASRIRTDTNEKLFF. CDR3 coding DNA: TGTGCCAGCAGGATTCGGACGGATACTAATGAAAAACTGTTTTTT.